Below, 9 T cell receptor beta chains from the same sample are listed, as sequenced in a study of cytomegalovirus exposure and HLA in healthy donors. A multiplex PCR was run with 60 Vbeta primers and 13 Jbeta primers. TCRdb's copy holds only in-frame clones and misses some; the assay was immunoSEQ multiplex PCR. This sample yields some 130,000 clones, of which roughly 82% are seen a single time; 3.5% to 5% belongs to the top ten. The sample was PBMCs. The receptors here all came from a male donor in good health and CMV-seropositive.

This chain joins TRBV6-5 and TRBJ2-5, with D perhaps TRBD2 (6 bases). Germline CDR1 is MNHEY and CDR2 is SVGAGI. The V gene lost 7 bases and the J gene lost 4 bases, with 16 bases spanning the gap. The CDR3 totals 14 residues. The DNA of the CDR3 is TGTGCCAGCACCCCCCCCGGAGGGCCAGAGACCCAGTACTTC. Residues: CASTPPGGPETQYF.

The chain links TRBV6-5 to TRBJ2-1, with TRBD2 matching 8 bases. The CDR3 is 15 amino acids. Germline trimming cut 6 bases from V and 9 bases from J; bases unmatched to any gene: 13. Germline assignment: CDR1 MNHEY and CDR2 SVGAGI. Here the CDR3 reads CASRYTRGGLIEQFF. Written as DNA, the CDR3 is TGTGCCAGCAGGTACACACGGGGGGGCCTCATTGAGCAGTTCTTC.

V usage is TRBV2 and J usage is TRBJ1-4; 9 bases line up with TRBD1. The CDR3 contains 14 residues. Germline trimming cut 6 bases from V and 8 bases from J; bases unmatched to any gene: 7. CDR1 is SNHLY and CDR2 is FYNNEI in the germline V gene. CDR3 sequence (DNA): TGTGCCAGCAGGCTACAGGGGGCTGGGGAAAAACTGTTTTTT. It is translated as CASRLQGAGEKLFF.

CDR3 sequence reads: CASSQNRVFEQYF. The CDR3 bases are TGTGCCAGCAGTCAAAACAGGGTTTTCGAGCAGTACTTC. The chain joins TRBV6-5 to TRBJ2-7; a weak D match, TRBD1 (6 bases). Looked up from germline, CDR1 is MNHEY and CDR2 is SVGAGI. The CDR3 extends over 13 amino acids. V shed 5 bases and J shed 6 bases, with 14 bases lying between them.

This rearrangement joins TRBV5-1 to TRBJ1-1; D not resolved. V lost 1 base, J lost 4 bases, and 14 bases lay in between. The CDR3 has 15 residues. Germline CDR1 reads SGHRS; CDR2 reads YFSETQ. The CDR3 reads CASSLIREGGTEAFF. The CDR3, as DNA: TGCGCCAGCAGCTTGATTAGGGAGGGAGGCACTGAAGCTTTCTTT. The entire variable domain, with the rest obtained from reference TRBV5-1 and TRBJ1-1, is as follows: KAGVTQTPRYLIKTRGQQVTLSCSPISGHRSVSWYQQTPGQGLQFLFEYFSETQRNKGNFPGRFSGRQFSNSRSEMNVSTLELGDSALYLCASSLIREGGTEAFFGQGTRLTVV.

This clone was counted between two and nine times. V is TRBV7-6 and J is TRBJ2-2; 8 bases agree with TRBD2. The CDR3 runs to 15 residues. V lost 3 bases, J lost 5 bases, and 5 bases stayed unmatched. CDR1 is SGHVS and CDR2 is FNYEAQ in the germline V gene. The CDR3 coding sequence is TGTGCCAGCAGCTTCCGGGAGGGCCGGACCGGGGAGCTGTTTTTT. Protein product: CASSFREGRTGELFF.

The chain links TRBV28 to TRBJ1-2, with D perhaps TRBD1 (6 bases). Trimming shortened V by 6 bases and J by 13 bases, and 18 bases separated the two germline ends. The CDR3 contains 12 residues. CDR1 is MDHEN and CDR2 is SYDVKM in the germline V gene. CDR3 DNA: TGTGCCAGCAGGCCAACAGGGAATCGCCGCACCTTC. Translation: CASRPTGNRRTF.

The V call is TRBV25-1, the J call TRBJ1-4; D may be TRBD1 (5 bases). In germline, CDR1 is MGHDK, CDR2 SYGVNS. V was shortened by 2 bases and J by 3 bases, with 16 bases between the two germline ends. The CDR3 contains 17 residues. CDR3: CASSERKGVVANEKLFF. The CDR3 region has the DNA TGTGCCAGCAGTGAACGAAAAGGGGTAGTAGCTAATGAAAAACTGTTTTTT.

V and J are TRBV14 and TRBJ2-2; D remains ambiguous. Germline CDR1 reads SGHDN; CDR2 reads FVKESK. The CDR3 length is 13 residues. V was cut by 4 bases and J by 8 bases, with 11 bases left in between. The CDR3 nucleotides are TGTGCCAGCAGCCCAAGTAGAACTGGGGAGCTGTTTTTT. It encodes CASSPSRTGELFF.